Described below is a single T cell receptor (beta chain) sequence and its context. Its antigen is not identified. The study reverse transcribed the entire isolated RNA, so it sequenced expressed TCRB transcripts. The repertoire was sequenced with immunoSEQ multiplex PCR; TCRdb's copy has only in-frame clones and lacks some. This sample has some 240,000 clones, with 15% to 20% found just once. The sample is drawn from a study of beta chain features in type 1 diabetes. Overall study results and limits: Patients with Type 1 diabetes showed moderately but significantly shorter TCRB CDR3s in all four CD4+ subsets. Since sequencing was performed on cDNA, cells with high TCR expression could be over-represented.

The CDR3 has 12 amino acids. Trimming left V 6 bases short and J 5 bases short, with 10 bases between. CDR1 and CDR2 from the germline V gene are MNHEY and SVGAGI. Every sorted population was more than 98% pure. The chain uses TRBV6-5 and TRBJ1-2, with D hard to call. This sequence originates from a man between 25 and 39 years old with type 1 diabetes. Material for sequencing was naive CD4+ T cells from blood. The CDR3 nucleotides are TGTGCCAGCAGGCAAACGGGTTATGGCTACACCTTC. Protein sequence: CASRQTGYGYTF.